A selection of T cell receptor beta chains follows, all from one sample in a study of a mutant IDH1 vaccine in newly diagnosed glioma. TCRdb's table, derived via immunoSEQ multiplex PCR, lists solely in-frame clones and lacks some. Of more than 80,000 clones in the sample, about 83% were seen once. Source: PBMCs, taken from a glioma patient treated with radiotherapy, temozolomide or both. The receptors stem from a woman between 45 and 65 years old with glioma. CDR3s include the opening cysteine and the closing phenylalanine or tryptophan. A D gene is named only where the DNA matches it firmly. Where a row states a size, it is once, few, many or the class of an expanded clone; other rows omit it.

J gene	V gene	D gene	clone size	CDR3 protein	CDR3 DNA
TRBJ1-2	TRBV4-1	-	few	CASSLETEYGYTF	TGCGCCAGCAGCCTTGAGACAGAGTATGGCTACACCTTC
TRBJ1-1	TRBV7-2	-	-	CASSLGGENTEAFF	TGTGCCAGCAGCTTAGGGGGAGAGAACACTGAAGCTTTCTTT
TRBJ1-6	TRBV7-2	TRBD1	-	CASSSGGMWDSPLHF	TGTGCCAGCAGCTCAGGGGGGATGTGGGATTCACCCCTCCACTTT
TRBJ2-7	TRBV19	-	-	CASSIPEGGEQYF	TGTGCCAGTAGTATTCCTGAGGGGGGCGAGCAGTACTTC
TRBJ2-5	TRBV5-1	-	-	CASSLAADPRETQYF	TGCGCCAGCAGCTTGGCGGCAGACCCCAGGGAGACCCAGTACTTC
TRBJ2-1	TRBV5-1	TRBD1	-	CASSLEGARLNEQFF	TGCGCCAGCAGCTTGGAGGGGGCTAGACTCAATGAGCAGTTCTTC
TRBJ1-3	TRBV19	-	-	CASSSYGNTIYF	TGTGCCAGTAGTTCCTACGGAAACACCATATATTTT
TRBJ2-1	TRBV10-1	-	-	CASSGTQTPAGNEQFF	TGCGCCAGCAGTGGGACCCAGACCCCGGCGGGGAATGAGCAGTTCTTC
TRBJ2-2	TRBV6-1	TRBD1	-	CASSVRDRGRRTGTGELFF	TGTGCCAGCAGTGTCCGGGACAGGGGGCGCCGGACGGGCACCGGGGAGCTGTTTTTT
TRBJ2-3	TRBV7-2	-	-	CASSLGRATGTDTQYF	TGTGCCAGCAGCTTAGGGCGGGCTACTGGGACAGATACGCAGTATTTT
TRBJ1-3	TRBV7-9	-	-	CASSPDPGNTIYF	TGTGCCAGCAGCCCCGACCCTGGAAACACCATATATTTT
TRBJ1-1	TRBV11-2	TRBD1	-	CASSLGDRGSTEAFF	TGTGCCAGCAGCTTAGGGGACAGGGGTTCCACTGAAGCTTTCTTT
TRBJ2-3	TRBV12-5	-	-	CASGLGSTRDTQYF	TGTGCTAGTGGTTTGGGGAGCACCCGAGATACGCAGTATTTT
TRBJ1-6	TRBV7-2	TRBD1	-	CASSLGTGMNSPLHF	TGTGCCAGCAGCTTAGGGACAGGGATGAATTCACCCCTCCACTTT
TRBJ2-3	TRBV6-1	TRBD1	once	CASSEMQGATDTQYF	TGTGCCAGCAGTGAAATGCAGGGGGCGACAGATACGCAGTATTTT